Each of the 10 T cell receptor beta chains below was sequenced from the same sample in a study of blood T cell repertoires in COVID-19. Profiled with immunoSEQ multiplex PCR; TCRdb holds only in-frame clones, not every one. The sample has approximately 170,000 clones, around 84% seen once. The source material was peripheral blood. Receptors originate from a woman aged 70-85 years with COVID-19, enrolled during active disease.

This chain joins TRBV4-1 and TRBJ1-5; no firm D call. With 4 bases removed from V and 4 bases from J, the gap between germline ends came to 11 bases. Germline loops: CDR1 MGHRA, CDR2 YSYEKL. This CDR3 is built from 14 residues. The CDR3 loop reads CASSLEQWNQPQHF. CDR3 nucleotide sequence: TGCGCCAGCAGCCTAGAACAGTGGAATCAGCCCCAGCATTTT.

J is TRBJ1-2 and V is TRBV29-1; D is undetermined. The CDR3 has 12 residues. Germline V gives CDR1 SQVTM, CDR2 ANQGSEA. V lost 4 bases and J lost 2, with 8 bases in between. CDR3 sequence reads: CSVAGANYGYTF. Written as DNA, the CDR3 is TGCAGCGTTGCAGGTGCCAACTATGGCTACACCTTC.

The chain uses TRBV7-9 and TRBJ2-1; D might be TRBD2 (5 bases). Trimming took off 5 bases at V and 6 bases at J, with 14 bases between the two ends. The CDR3 contains 14 residues. The germline V gene encodes CDR1 SEHNR and CDR2 FQNEAQ (reference sequence). CDR3 sequence: CASSPSRGPNEQFF. The CDR3 DNA reads as TGTGCCAGCAGCCCAAGTCGAGGGCCCAATGAGCAGTTCTTC.

The CDR3 here is CASSISGFDAEAFF. Written as DNA, the CDR3 is TGTGCCAGTAGTATCTCCGGGTTTGACGCTGAAGCTTTCTTT. The genes are TRBV19 and TRBJ1-1; D gene uncertain. The CDR3 covers 14 residues. Trimming stripped 3 bases from V and 6 bases from J, with 14 bases between. The V gene's germline CDR1 is LNHDA and CDR2 SQIVND (reference sequence).

This chain links TRBV30 with TRBJ2-3; TRBD1 matches at 9 bases. This CDR3 spans 14 amino acids. Germline V gives CDR1 GTSNPN, CDR2 SVGIG (reference sequence). Unmatched junction bases numbered 6, after V lost 4 bases and J lost 4 bases. In DNA form, the CDR3 reads TGTGCCTGGAAGGGGGACAGGGTCGCAGATACGCAGTATTTT. It encodes CAWKGDRVADTQYF.

The J gene is TRBJ2-7, the V gene TRBV3-1 (or the pseudogene TRBV3-2); D gene ambiguous. Per the germline V gene, CDR1 is LGHDT and CDR2 is YNNKEL (reference sequence). V was cut by 0 bases and J by 4 bases, with 4 bases left in between. The CDR3 is 12 amino acids. The CDR3 nucleotides are TGTGCCAGCAGCCAAGACAGGTACGAGCAGTACTTC. Translated: CASSQDRYEQYF.

V gene TRBV28 combines with J gene TRBJ2-1, with TRBD1 matching over 10 bases. There are 13 residues in the CDR3. CDR1 is MDHEN and CDR2 is SYDVKM in the germline V gene. V dropped 8 bases and J dropped 3; count of bases not matched to a gene: 1. CDR3 in DNA: TGTGCCAGCTGGACAGGGGGCTACAATGAGCAGTTCTTC. This codes for CASWTGGYNEQFF.

In this sample, this clone turned up once. This chain connects TRBV5-1 to TRBJ1-1; TRBD1 agrees at 8 bases. J gave up 6 bases and V 3 bases, and 7 bases lay outside the gene matches. The V gene's germline CDR1 is SGHRS and CDR2 YFSETQ. The CDR3 sequence is 14 residues long. In DNA form, the CDR3 reads TGCGCCAGCAGCTCGTCAGGGGGCTTCGCTGAAGCTTTCTTT. Protein product: CASSSSGGFAEAFF.

The chain has TRBV20-1 and TRBJ2-5, with D possibly matching TRBD2 (6 bases). The CDR3 consists of 16 residues. Germline loops: CDR1 DFQATT, CDR2 SNEGSKA (reference sequence). The V end was cut by 3 bases, the J end by 3 bases, with 20 bases between. CDR3 nucleotide sequence: TGCAGTGCTAGTATGTGGGGGGAAGTTTGGGAAGAGACCCAGTACTTC. This gives the protein CSASMWGEVWEETQYF.

The chain has TRBV3-1 (or the pseudogene TRBV3-2) and TRBJ2-3; weak D call: TRBD1 (5 bases). V was pared by 4 bases and J by 0 bases, with 11 bases between. Germline assignment: CDR1 LGHDT and CDR2 YNNKEL (reference sequence). This CDR3 comprises 15 residues. The chain's CDR3 is CASSRVRGSTDTQYF. CDR3 bases: TGTGCCAGCAGCCGTGTAAGGGGTAGCACAGATACGCAGTATTTT.